Reported below is one T cell receptor beta chain. The data derive from a study of blood T cell repertoires in COVID-19. Overall study context: PBMCs, B-cell-depleted T cells, or T cells were the source of the cDNA or gDNA that made up the material.

Original processing notes: Counts of nucleated cells, estimated from reference gene primer amplification, were obtained. Profiling relied on immunoSEQ multiplex PCR, and the TCRdb table lists in-frame clones only, not all of them. That table is the source of V, J and clone size, and D and trimming were worked out from the DNA. The table has about 260,000 clones, around 91% seen once. Clinical history as reported by participants underpinned cohort assignment. Donors in Cohort 3 who had recovered were those with two negative PCRs, healthcare professional clearance, or resolution of their symptoms. CDR3 size: 16 residues. The germline CDR1 and CDR2 sequences are KGHSH and LQKENI. V shed 2 bases, J shed 4 bases, and the junction held 9 bases outside the gene matches.

The chain links TRBV18 to TRBJ2-5, with 8 bases fitting TRBD1. This receptor was identified in a woman aged 18-35 years who had recovered from COVID-19. The sequenced material came from PBMCs or T cells enriched from blood (not recorded which). CDR3 nucleotide sequence: TGTGCCAGCTCACCATTTGACAGGGGTAGTGGAGAGACCCAGTACTTC. It codes for CASSPFDRGSGETQYF.